This T cell receptor (beta chain) was identified in a study of T-cell reconstitution after alpha-beta-depleted transplantation in children. Germline-derived CDR1 and CDR2 are MNHEY and SVGAGI. The ends lost 2 bases at V and 12 bases at J; junction bases unmatched: 9. The CDR3 sequence is 14 residues long. Using unique molecular identifiers, the investigators prepared the TCRbeta library. TCRdb ran MiXCR on the PCR reads and lists one entry per CDR3 protein. The data hold 70,000 to 95,000 distinct CDR3 sequences, with around 15% observed a single time. This clonotype was detected only a few times. As yet, its antigen is unknown. Study-wide points: Counts and diversity of T cells one year after transplant came mostly from newly produced T cells. Alpha-beta T cells about two months after transplant reportedly derived from several hundred expanded graft clones.

Sequencing used PBMCs, mostly from graft donor cells, obtained 180 days after TCRalphabeta/CD19-depleted stem cell transplant. V is TRBV6-5 and J is TRBJ2-1, with TRBD1 matching 8 bases. This receptor was obtained from a male patient under 10 years old who had a stem cell transplant for acute lymphoblastic leukemia, so the T cells may come from the graft donor. This CDR3 reads CASSYPSQGASQFF. Written as DNA, the CDR3 is TGTGCCAGCAGTTACCCGTCCCAGGGGGCTTCGCAGTTCTTC.